The 16 T cell receptor beta chains below were found in one sample sequenced in a study of cytomegalovirus exposure and HLA in healthy donors. Primers: 60 Vbeta forward and 13 Jbeta reverse. Assay used: immunoSEQ multiplex PCR; TCRdb lists only in-frame clones, some missing. The sample consists of 90,000 or so clones, roughly 67% of them appearing once. Material for sequencing was PBMCs. These receptor sequences come from a boy aged 10-17 years in good health and CMV-seropositive.

This chain uses TRBV30 with TRBJ2-1, with 16 bases lining up with TRBD2. This CDR3 comprises 17 residues. The ends lost 2 bases at V and 6 bases at J; junction bases unmatched: 7. Germline V gene sequence: CDR1 GTSNPN, CDR2 SVGIG (reference sequence). In nucleotides, the CDR3 is TGTGCCTGGAGTCTGGGACTAGCGGGAGGGTCGGGCAATGAGCAGTTCTTC. Amino acid sequence: CAWSLGLAGGSGNEQFF. Complete variable domain (other parts from reference TRBV30 and TRBJ2-1): SQTIHQWPATLVQPVGSPLSLECTVEGTSNPNLYWYRQAAGRGLQLLFYSVGIGQISSEVPQNLSASRPQDRQFILSSKKLLLSDSGFYLCAWSLGLAGGSGNEQFFGPGTRLTVL.

This clone was detected only a few times. The chain uses TRBV7-8 and TRBJ2-1; D perhaps matches TRBD1 (6 bases). Trimming left V 5 bases short and J 0 bases short, with 11 bases between. CDR1 and CDR2 from the germline V gene are SGHVS and FQNEAQ. The CDR3 consists of 15 residues. The CDR3 reads CASSRTVSSYNEQFF. CDR3 DNA: TGTGCCAGCAGCCGGACAGTAAGCTCCTACAATGAGCAGTTCTTC.

In this sample, this clone turned up a few times. V is TRBV28 and J is TRBJ2-3, with 10 bases matching TRBD2. V lost 6 bases and J lost 2; bases outside the gene matches: 5. This CDR3 is built from 15 residues. Germline values: CDR1 MDHEN, CDR2 SYDVKM. The CDR3 region has the DNA TGTGCCAGCAGAGCGGGGGGGCGGATCACAGATACGCAGTATTTT. Its protein product is CASRAGGRITDTQYF.

The V call is TRBV9, the J call TRBJ2-2; 7 nucleotides agree with TRBD2. The CDR3 has 16 residues. V trimming: 4 bases; J trimming: 4 bases; junction bases outside the gene matches: 10. Germline V gene data show CDR1 as SGDLS and CDR2 as YYNGEE. This CDR3 reads CASSLGRPTITGELFF. The CDR3 bases are TGTGCCAGCAGCCTCGGGAGGCCTACGATCACCGGGGAGCTGTTTTTT.

The chain links TRBV19 to TRBJ1-6; 7 bases fit TRBD1. CDR1 LNHDA and CDR2 SQIVND come from the germline V gene (reference sequence). The CDR3 length is 15 residues. The V and J ends lost 6 bases and 10 bases, in that order; junction bases with no gene match: 12. The CDR3 region is CASSPRGLGDSPLHF. DNA of the CDR3: TGTGCCAGTAGCCCTAGGGGGCTTGGGGACTCACCCCTCCACTTT.

The J gene is TRBJ2-7, the V gene TRBV5-6; no definite D call. In germline, CDR1 is SGHDT, CDR2 YYEEEE. V gave up 0 bases and J gave up 3 bases, with 7 bases separating them. The CDR3 runs 13 residues. The CDR3 sequence: CASSLDNYYEQYF. The DNA for the CDR3 is TGTGCCAGCAGCTTGGACAATTACTACGAGCAGTACTTC. Full variable domain (remainder filled in from reference TRBV5-6 and TRBJ2-7): DAGVTQSPTHLIKTRGQQVTLRCSPKSGHDTVSWYQQALGQGPQFIFQYYEEEERQRGNFPDRFSGHQFPNYSSELNVNALLLGDSALYLCASSLDNYYEQYFGPGTRLTVT.

This clone came up once. The chain joins TRBV29-1 to TRBJ2-3; the match to TRBD1 covers 7 bases. The CDR3 spans 18 residues. CDR1 is SQVTM, CDR2 ANQGSEA, per germline. After removal of 6 bases from V and 4 bases from J, the junction contained 22 bases not matched to a gene. The CDR3 reads CSVTTNGATGLRADTQYF. CDR3 bases: TGCAGCGTGACGACTAATGGGGCGACAGGGTTACGGGCAGATACGCAGTATTTT.

The chain links TRBV7-9 to TRBJ2-3, with no clear D. This CDR3 region has 13 residues. The V gene's germline CDR1 is SEHNR and CDR2 FQNEAQ (reference sequence). V was trimmed by 0 bases and J by 5 bases, leaving 6 bases between them. CDR3 loop: CASSLAGQDTQYF. CDR3 coding DNA: TGTGCCAGCAGCTTAGCTGGGCAAGATACGCAGTATTTT.

This chain connects TRBV7-9 to TRBJ1-3; D is unresolved. V was clipped by 2 bases and J by 0 bases, with 14 bases between them. The CDR3 contains 17 residues. The germline V gene has CDR1 SEHNR and CDR2 FQNEAQ (reference sequence). The CDR3 is CASSLSGEGLSGNTIYF. In DNA form, the CDR3 reads TGTGCCAGCAGCTTAAGCGGAGAAGGGCTCTCTGGAAACACCATATATTTT. Combining the CDR3 with reference TRBV7-9 and TRBJ1-3 gives the whole variable domain DTGVSQNPRHKITKRGQNVTFRCDPISEHNRLYWYRQTLGQGPEFLTYFQNEAQLEKSRLLSDRFSAERPKGSFSTLEIQRTEQGDSAMYLCASSLSGEGLSGNTIYFGEGSWLTVV.

The rearrangement joins TRBV27 to TRBJ1-3; a possible D gene is TRBD1 (5 bases). CDR1 and CDR2 from the germline V gene are MNHEY and SMNVEV (reference sequence). The CDR3 extends over 15 amino acids. Deletions cut 5 bases from V and 0 bases from J, with 11 bases between. The DNA of the CDR3 is TGTGCCAGCAGTCAAGGGGCGTTCTCTGGAAACACCATATATTTT. It specifies CASSQGAFSGNTIYF.

On this clone: The germline gene is not matched at one end of the junction; a read error may be the cause. The V call is TRBV7-9, the J call TRBJ1-1; D gene uncertain. Germline CDR1 reads SEHNR; CDR2 reads FQNEAQ (reference sequence). CDR3 length: 12 residues. CDR3 sequence (DNA): TGTTCCAGCAGCAAGGAGACCACTGAAGCTTTCTTT. Its protein product is CSSSKETTEAFF.

The J gene is TRBJ1-4, the V gene TRBV5-4; 9 nucleotides match TRBD1. The CDR3 sequence is 19 residues long. In germline, CDR1 is SGHNT, CDR2 YYREEE (reference sequence). With 0 bases clipped from V and 8 bases from J, the junction kept 17 bases outside the gene matches. Here the CDR3 DNA reads TGTGCCAGCAGCTTGGGCCAGGGACAGGGCCCAACCGTGGGGGAAAAACTGTTTTTT. This gives the protein CASSLGQGQGPTVGEKLFF.

The rearrangement links TRBV29-1 to TRBJ2-5; unclear D gene. Trimming took 2 bases from V and 2 from J, leaving 9 bases between them. Per germline, CDR1 SQVTM and CDR2 ANQGSEA. The CDR3 loop spans 13 amino acids. The CDR3 DNA reads TGCAGCGTTGAAATGAGGCAGCAAGAGACCCAGTACTTC. Translating gives CSVEMRQQETQYF.

This clone was observed a single time. The rearrangement links TRBV4-2 to TRBJ1-4; the D gene is possibly TRBD1 (5 bases). Germline V gene data show CDR1 as LGHNA and CDR2 as YNFKEQ. Trimming stripped 7 bases from V and 8 bases from J, with 20 bases between. This CDR3 contains 15 residues. CDR3 coding DNA: TGTGCCAGCACCCGGGGGAGCGGAGAAGGAGAAAAACTGTTTTTT. Residues: CASTRGSGEGEKLFF.

This clone was seen only a few times. V and J are TRBV27 and TRBJ2-1, with D perhaps TRBD2 (7 bases). The CDR3 loop spans 15 amino acids. V was clipped by 7 bases and J by 6 bases, with 19 bases between them. Germline CDR1 reads MNHEY; CDR2 reads SMNVEV (reference sequence). CDR3 residues: CASTPGDGGLNEQFF. The CDR3 DNA is TGTGCCAGCACCCCTGGGGACGGGGGGCTCAATGAGCAGTTCTTC.

The chain links TRBV25-1 to TRBJ2-7; 7 nucleotides match TRBD2. The germline V gene has CDR1 MGHDK and CDR2 SYGVNS. The CDR3 runs to 14 residues. The trim removed 1 base at V and 2 bases at J, leaving 2 bases unmatched. Here the CDR3 DNA reads TGTGCCAGCAGTGAATTCGGGGGGACCTACGAGCAGTACTTC. Amino acids: CASSEFGGTYEQYF.